These 22 T cell receptor beta chains were sequenced from one sample in a study of response to subunit inactivated influenza vaccine. One entry per CDR3 protein, called by TCRdb with MiXCR from the RT-PCR reads. The repertoire holds about 300,000 distinct CDR3 sequences, with about a fifth as singletons. The input for sequencing was PBMCs from blood, taken less than 22 months after vaccination. Every receptor here comes from a man between 50 and 69 years old who received an inactivated influenza vaccine.

J is TRBJ2-2 and V is TRBV6-2 or TRBV6-3, with 7 bases identical to TRBD1. The V and J ends lost 6 bases and 1 base, in that order; junction bases with no gene match: 5. The CDR3 length is 15 residues. Germline lookup yields CDR1 MNHEY and CDR2 SVGEGT. The CDR3 region is CASSSDRVNTGELFF. The CDR3 coding sequence is TGTGCCAGCAGCTCCGACAGGGTGAACACCGGGGAGCTGTTTTTT.

The CDR3 loop is CASSTRGEQYF. In DNA form, the CDR3 reads TGTGCCAGCAGTACCAGGGGGGAGCAGTACTTC. V usage is TRBV12-3 or TRBV12-4 and J usage is TRBJ2-7; 7 bases fit TRBD1. V lost 5 bases and J lost 7; bases outside the gene matches: 2. CDR3 size: 11 residues.

The rearrangement uses TRBV18 and TRBJ1-1; TRBD1 matches at 7 bases. Germline assignment: CDR1 KGHSH and CDR2 LQKENI. The J segment lost 1 base and the V segment lost 5 bases, leaving 7 bases of the junction unmatched. CDR3 length equals 15 residues. DNA of the CDR3: TGTGCCAGCTCATTACAGGGGATACCGAACACTGAAGCTTTCTTT. Translated, it gives CASSLQGIPNTEAFF.

The J gene is TRBJ1-5, the V gene TRBV7-9; 7 nucleotides agree with TRBD1. In germline, CDR1 is SEHNR, CDR2 FQNEAQ (reference sequence). CDR3 size: 16 residues. With V trimmed by 1 base and J by 4 bases, 7 bases remained unmatched. CDR3 sequence reads: CASSLGTGRPNQPQHF. The CDR3 bases are TGTGCCAGCAGCTTAGGGACAGGCCGACCAAATCAGCCCCAGCATTTT.

Written as DNA, the CDR3 is TGTGCCTGGAGTGTACGGCCGGGGGCGGGGAATTCACCCCTCCACTTT. It translates to CAWSVRPGAGNSPLHF. The J gene is TRBJ1-6, the V gene TRBV30; D may be TRBD1 (6 bases). V lost 0 bases and J lost 7, with 16 bases in between. Germline V CDR1 and CDR2: GTSNPN, SVGIG (reference sequence). CDR3 length: 16 amino acids.

This clonotype was counted many times. The rearrangement links TRBV12-3 or TRBV12-4 to TRBJ1-5; possible D gene TRBD1, 5 bases. Trimming took 6 bases from V and 0 from J, leaving 15 bases between them. There are 16 residues in the CDR3. CDR3 sequence: CASSPGGSYSNQPQHF. For the CDR3, the DNA is TGTGCCAGCAGCCCCGGGGGGAGCTATAGCAATCAGCCCCAGCATTTT.

This chain uses TRBV6-1 with TRBJ1-6, with D perhaps TRBD1 (6 bases). From germline, CDR1 is MNHNS and CDR2 SASEGT. With 5 bases removed from V and 8 bases from J, the gap between germline ends came to 13 bases. CDR3 length equals 14 residues. The CDR3 region has the DNA TGTGCCAGCAGTCTGACAGGCGGTGATTCACCCCTCCACTTT. Residues: CASSLTGGDSPLHF.

CDR3 sequence (DNA): TGTGCCACCAGCAGAGATATTGCGGGCTCCTACGAGCAGTACTTC. It yields the protein CATSRDIAGSYEQYF. This sequence joins TRBV15 and TRBJ2-7, with D perhaps TRBD2 (5 bases). V was trimmed by 0 bases and J by 0 bases, leaving 9 bases between them. The CDR3 is made up of 15 amino acids. In germline, CDR1 is LNHNV, CDR2 YYDKDF (reference sequence). Full variable domain (remainder filled in from reference TRBV15 and TRBJ2-7): DAMVIQNPRYQVTQFGKPVTLSCSQTLNHNVMYWYQQKSSQAPKLLFHYYDKDFNNEADTPDNFQSRRPNTSFCFLDIRSPGLGDTAMYLCATSRDIAGSYEQYFGPGTRLTVT.

This clonotype was seen ten or more times. This rearrangement joins TRBV9 to TRBJ2-7; D gene unclear. V gave up 4 bases and J gave up 0 bases, with 11 bases separating them. Germline V gives CDR1 SGDLS, CDR2 YYNGEE. This CDR3 comprises 14 residues. CDR3 bases: TGTGCCAGCAGCCCAACTGCGGCCTCCTACGAGCAGTACTTC. Amino acid sequence: CASSPTAASYEQYF.

Comments on this clonotype: This clone may be a read error of a much larger clone one base away. CDR3 nucleotide sequence: TGTGCCATCAGTAGACGGGGACGCGACTATGGCTACACCTTC. Protein sequence: CAISRRGRDYGYTF. V gene TRBV10-3 combines with J gene TRBJ1-2; D is possibly TRBD1 (5 bases). The V and J ends lost 5 bases and 3 bases respectively, with 13 bases between them. The V gene's germline CDR1 is ENHRY and CDR2 SYGVKD. The CDR3 totals 14 residues.

The rearrangement links TRBV12-3 or TRBV12-4 to TRBJ2-6, with TRBD2 as a possible D gene (5 bases). V was clipped by 7 bases and J by 0 bases, with 16 bases between them. This CDR3 contains 17 residues. The CDR3 protein is CASNLYGGSSGANVLTF. The CDR3 DNA reads as TGTGCCAGCAACCTTTACGGAGGTTCCTCTGGGGCCAACGTCCTGACTTTC.

The sample holds a few counts of this clonotype. The rearrangement links TRBV29-1 to TRBJ2-1; TRBD2 matches 7 bases. Germline assignment: CDR1 SQVTM and CDR2 ANQGSEA. The ends lost 4 bases at V and 1 base at J; junction bases unmatched: 4. This CDR3 comprises 14 residues. CDR3 amino acids: CSVGGGSSYNEQFF. Here the CDR3 DNA reads TGCAGCGTTGGGGGCGGGAGTTCCTACAATGAGCAGTTCTTC.

This clonotype was recorded only once. V is TRBV15 and J is TRBJ1-6; 7 bases fit TRBD1. Germline loops: CDR1 LNHNV, CDR2 YYDKDF (reference sequence). This CDR3 contains 15 residues. The J segment lost 7 bases and the V segment lost 1 base, leaving 4 bases of the junction unmatched. The CDR3 loop is CATSRAGTENSPLHF. In DNA, the CDR3 is TGTGCCACCAGCAGAGCAGGGACAGAAAATTCACCCCTCCACTTT.

The gene calls are TRBV20-1 and TRBJ2-1; 10 bases match TRBD2. V gave up 0 bases and J gave up 8 bases; unmatched junction bases: 10. The germline gives CDR1 DFQATT, CDR2 SNEGSKA (reference sequence). The CDR3 runs to 16 residues. CDR3: CSARDLWASGGYEQFF. CDR3 nucleotide sequence: TGCAGTGCTAGAGATCTCTGGGCTAGCGGGGGCTATGAGCAGTTCTTC.

Comments on this clonotype: A read error may produce the germline difference seen at one junction end. CDR3 sequence: CASSHRTGTGNPEAFF. The CDR3 region has the DNA TGTGCCAGCAGCCATCGCACCGGGACAGGGAACCCTGAAGCTTTCTTT. The chain couples TRBV3-1 to TRBJ1-1; TRBD1 matches at 9 bases. Per the germline V gene, CDR1 is LGHDT and CDR2 is YNNKEL (reference sequence). The CDR3 is 16 amino acids.

This chain connects TRBV7-2 to TRBJ1-4; tentatively, D is TRBD1 (5 bases). The CDR3 has 14 amino acids. Trimming left V 5 bases short and J 5 bases short, with 12 bases between. Germline V gene data show CDR1 as SGHTA and CDR2 as FQGNSA. The DNA of the CDR3 is TGTGCCAGCAGCCAAGGACGGGGGAATGAAAAACTGTTTTTT. Translation gives CASSQGRGNEKLFF. Variable domain in full (rest from reference TRBV7-2 and TRBJ1-4): GAGVSQSPSNKVTEKGKDVELRCDPISGHTALYWYRQSLGQGLEFLIYFQGNSAPDKSGLPSDRFSAERTGGSVSTLTIQRTQQEDSAVYLCASSQGRGNEKLFFGSGTQLSVL.

Only a few counts were recorded for this clonotype. This chain uses TRBV2 with TRBJ1-6, with 10 bases that match TRBD1. CDR1 and CDR2 from the germline V gene are SNHLY and FYNNEI. V was clipped by 4 bases and J by 8 bases; unmatched bases: 2. The CDR3 is made up of 14 amino acids. The CDR3 nucleotides are TGTGCCAGCAGTGTGGGGACAGGGGATTCACCCCTCCACTTT. Translating gives CASSVGTGDSPLHF.

This clonotype was observed a few times. The genes are TRBV7-9 and TRBJ1-2; the match to TRBD1 covers 7 bases. The CDR3 sequence is 15 residues long. Trimming took 1 base from V and 4 from J; bases not matched to a gene: 6. In germline, CDR1 is SEHNR, CDR2 FQNEAQ (reference sequence). This CDR3 is CASSLEEDRFYGYTF. CDR3 bases: TGTGCCAGCAGCTTAGAGGAGGACAGGTTCTATGGCTACACCTTC.

This clonotype was detected a few times. This chain's CDR3 is CASSQTGQGNNEQFF. The CDR3 DNA is TGCGCCAGCAGCCAAACGGGACAGGGGAATAATGAGCAGTTCTTC. V is TRBV4-3 and J is TRBJ2-1; TRBD1 matches 10 bases. This CDR3 spans 15 amino acids. V gave up 2 bases and J gave up 7 bases; unmatched junction bases: 5. CDR1 and CDR2 (germline): LGHNA, YSLEER.

The chain links TRBV12-3 or TRBV12-4 to TRBJ1-5; no definite D call. The ends were cut back, 3 bases at V and 5 bases at J, with 17 bases in the middle. This CDR3 is 16 amino acids long. CDR3 in DNA: TGTGCCAGCAGTTTCAGGTTCGTCTCCCCGGATCAGCCCCAGCATTTT. It translates to CASSFRFVSPDQPQHF.

This clonotype was counted between two and nine times. The rearrangement joins TRBV24-1 to TRBJ2-7; D is undetermined. CDR3 length: 12 amino acids. Per the germline V gene, CDR1 is KGHDR and CDR2 is SFDVKD. The germline V and J ends were trimmed by 3 bases and 3 bases, with 5 bases remaining between them. The CDR3: CATSDDNYEQYF. In DNA form, the CDR3 reads TGTGCCACCAGTGATGACAACTACGAGCAGTACTTC.

This clonotype was seen a few times. The rearrangement links TRBV11-1 to TRBJ2-2; 11 bases map to TRBD1. The CDR3 runs 18 residues. Trimming cost V 5 bases and J 5 bases; bases outside gene matches: 13. Germline lookup yields CDR1 SGHAT and CDR2 FQDESV (reference sequence). CDR3 nucleotide sequence: TGTGCCAGCAGCGCGACCTTCCGGGACAGGGGGAGGACCGGGGAGCTGTTTTTT. Translation: CASSATFRDRGRTGELFF.